This TCR beta chain stems from a study of CD8+CD57+ T cells in acquired aplastic anemia. About the research overall: Average DNA yield from sorted CD4+ and CD8+ cells was around 3.2 ug. Overall study findings and caveats: Significance was not reached for CD8+ Simpson's diversity between patients and controls.

For CDR3 and TCR beta VDJ profiling, genomic DNA was the template used. Each CDR3 protein gets one entry after TCRdb re-called the reads with MiXCR. The sample has 350,000 to 450,000 distinct CDR3 sequences, 65% to 80% seen once; the top ten hold 3.5% to 4.5%. CDR3 length: 14 amino acids. The V gene's germline CDR1 is SGHVS and CDR2 FQNEAQ. Points on this clonotype: The antigen is unknown. At one boundary the junction diverges from the germline segment, which might be a read error.

This receptor was identified in a human donor in good health, serving as a control. This chain uses TRBV7-8 with TRBJ1-2; D is unresolved. The material sequenced was sorted CD4+, CD8+, or CD8+CD57+ T cells (not recorded which) from PBMCs. CDR3 protein: CASSLDATVDGYIF. The CDR3 nucleotides are TGTGCCAGCAGCTTAGACGCCACGGTCGATGGGTACATTTTC.